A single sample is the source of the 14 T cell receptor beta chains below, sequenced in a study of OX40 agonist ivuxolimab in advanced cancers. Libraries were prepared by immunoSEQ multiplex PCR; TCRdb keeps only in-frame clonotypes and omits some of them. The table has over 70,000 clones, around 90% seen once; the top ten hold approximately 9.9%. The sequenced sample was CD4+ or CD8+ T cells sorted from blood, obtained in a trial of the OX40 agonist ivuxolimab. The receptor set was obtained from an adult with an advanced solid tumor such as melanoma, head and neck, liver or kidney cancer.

CDR3: CASSGSGFSETQYF. The CDR3 nucleotides are TGTGCCAGCAGCGGATCAGGGTTTTCGGAGACCCAGTACTTC. This sequence joins TRBV9 and TRBJ2-5, with D perhaps TRBD1 (5 bases). Germline CDR1 is SGDLS and CDR2 is YYNGEE. CDR3 length equals 14 residues. With 3 bases removed from V and 5 bases from J, the gap between germline ends came to 14 bases.

DNA of the CDR3: TGTGCCAGCAGCAGGGGTTGGGACAGGGGAGGTTACGAGCAGTACTTC. It translates to CASSRGWDRGGYEQYF. The chain combines TRBV7-9 with TRBJ2-7; 10 bases agree with TRBD1. The germline gives CDR1 SEHNR, CDR2 FQNEAQ (reference sequence). V was clipped by 5 bases and J by 4 bases; unmatched bases: 11. The CDR3 is 16 residues long.

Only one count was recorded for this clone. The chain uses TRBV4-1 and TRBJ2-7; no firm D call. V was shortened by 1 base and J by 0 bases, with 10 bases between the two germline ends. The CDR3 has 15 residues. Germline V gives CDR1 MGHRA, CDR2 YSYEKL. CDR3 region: CASSQAPNPSYEQYF. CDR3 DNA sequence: TGCGCCAGCAGCCAAGCCCCCAATCCCTCCTACGAGCAGTACTTC.

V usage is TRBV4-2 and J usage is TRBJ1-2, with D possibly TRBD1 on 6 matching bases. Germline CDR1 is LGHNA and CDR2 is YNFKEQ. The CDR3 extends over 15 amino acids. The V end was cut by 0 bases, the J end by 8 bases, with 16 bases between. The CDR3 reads CASSQDLSGAGGYTF. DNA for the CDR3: TGTGCCAGCAGCCAAGATTTGTCGGGGGCGGGCGGCTACACCTTC.

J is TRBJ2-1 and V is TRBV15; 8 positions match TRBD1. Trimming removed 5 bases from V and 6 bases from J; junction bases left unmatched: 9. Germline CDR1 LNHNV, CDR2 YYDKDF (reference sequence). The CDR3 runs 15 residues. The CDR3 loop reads CATSSRTGPINEQFF. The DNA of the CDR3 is TGTGCCACCAGCTCCCGGACAGGGCCTATCAATGAGCAGTTCTTC.

Here the CDR3 DNA reads TGTGCCAGTGGTTCCGGGACGAGCCCCCACGAGCAGTACTTC. Translation gives CASGSGTSPHEQYF. The J gene is TRBJ2-7, the V gene TRBV7-2; D may be TRBD1 or TRBD2 (5 bases each). The CDR3 sequence is 14 residues long. V lost 9 bases, J lost 5 bases, and 20 bases lay in between. The V gene's germline CDR1 is SGHTA and CDR2 FQGNSA.

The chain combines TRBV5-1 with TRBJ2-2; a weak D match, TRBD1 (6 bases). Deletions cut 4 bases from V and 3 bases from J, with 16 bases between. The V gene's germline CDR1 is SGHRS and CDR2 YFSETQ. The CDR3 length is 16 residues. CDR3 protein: CASSPKQGPDTGELFF. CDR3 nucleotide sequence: TGCGCCAGCAGCCCAAAACAGGGTCCTGACACCGGGGAGCTGTTTTTT.

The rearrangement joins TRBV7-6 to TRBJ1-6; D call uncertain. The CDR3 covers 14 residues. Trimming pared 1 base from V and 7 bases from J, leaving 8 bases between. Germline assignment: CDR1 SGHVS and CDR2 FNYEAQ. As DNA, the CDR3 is TGTGCCAGCAGCTTAGGGGGTCGAAATTCACCCCTCCACTTT. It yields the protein CASSLGGRNSPLHF. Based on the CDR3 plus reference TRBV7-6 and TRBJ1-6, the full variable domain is GAGVSQSPRYKVTKRGQDVALRCDPISGHVSLYWYRQALGQGPEFLTYFNYEAQQDKSGLPNDRFSAERPEGSISTLTIQRTEQRDSAMYRCASSLGGRNSPLHFGNGTRLTVT.

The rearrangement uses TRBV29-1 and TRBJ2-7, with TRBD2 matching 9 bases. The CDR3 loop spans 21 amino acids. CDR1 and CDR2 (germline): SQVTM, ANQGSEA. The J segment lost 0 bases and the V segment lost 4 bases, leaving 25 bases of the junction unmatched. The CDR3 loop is CSVGGRSSRTGLAGLSYEQYF. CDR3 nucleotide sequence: TGCAGCGTTGGTGGACGCAGTTCGCGCACCGGTCTAGCGGGACTCTCCTACGAGCAGTACTTC.

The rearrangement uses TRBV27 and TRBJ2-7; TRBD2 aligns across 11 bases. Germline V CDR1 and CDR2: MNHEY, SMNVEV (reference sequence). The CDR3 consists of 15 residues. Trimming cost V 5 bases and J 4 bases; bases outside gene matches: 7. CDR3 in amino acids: CASSTPGTSGYEQYF. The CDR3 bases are TGTGCCAGCAGTACACCTGGGACTAGCGGATACGAGCAGTACTTC.

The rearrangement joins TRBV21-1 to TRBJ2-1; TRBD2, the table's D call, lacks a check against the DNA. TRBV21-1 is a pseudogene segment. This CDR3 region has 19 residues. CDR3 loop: CATPESWGFRGGRNNEQFF. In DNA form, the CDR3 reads TGTGCCACCCCGGAGAGTTGGGGTTTTAGGGGGGGGCGAAACAATGAGCAGTTCTTC.

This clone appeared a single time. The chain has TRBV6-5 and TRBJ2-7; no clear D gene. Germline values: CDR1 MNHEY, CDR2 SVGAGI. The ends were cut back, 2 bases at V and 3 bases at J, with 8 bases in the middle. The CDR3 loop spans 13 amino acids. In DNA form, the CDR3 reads TGTGCCAGCAGTTACGTGTCAGGCTACGAGCAGTACTTC. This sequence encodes CASSYVSGYEQYF.

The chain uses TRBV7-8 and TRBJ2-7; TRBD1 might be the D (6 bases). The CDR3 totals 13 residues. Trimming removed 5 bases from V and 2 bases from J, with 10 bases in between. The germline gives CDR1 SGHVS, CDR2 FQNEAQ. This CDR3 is CASSKGQTYEQYF. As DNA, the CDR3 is TGTGCCAGCAGCAAAGGACAGACCTACGAGCAGTACTTC.

This CDR3 reads CASKMGQDSNQPQHF. CDR3 nucleotide sequence: TGTGCCAGCAAGATGGGACAGGATAGCAATCAGCCCCAGCATTTT. The chain employs TRBV6-6 and TRBJ1-5; 8 nucleotides match TRBD1. Germline assignment: CDR1 MNHNY and CDR2 SVGAGI (reference sequence). The CDR3 loop spans 15 amino acids. Trimming took 7 bases from V and 0 from J; bases not matched to a gene: 5.